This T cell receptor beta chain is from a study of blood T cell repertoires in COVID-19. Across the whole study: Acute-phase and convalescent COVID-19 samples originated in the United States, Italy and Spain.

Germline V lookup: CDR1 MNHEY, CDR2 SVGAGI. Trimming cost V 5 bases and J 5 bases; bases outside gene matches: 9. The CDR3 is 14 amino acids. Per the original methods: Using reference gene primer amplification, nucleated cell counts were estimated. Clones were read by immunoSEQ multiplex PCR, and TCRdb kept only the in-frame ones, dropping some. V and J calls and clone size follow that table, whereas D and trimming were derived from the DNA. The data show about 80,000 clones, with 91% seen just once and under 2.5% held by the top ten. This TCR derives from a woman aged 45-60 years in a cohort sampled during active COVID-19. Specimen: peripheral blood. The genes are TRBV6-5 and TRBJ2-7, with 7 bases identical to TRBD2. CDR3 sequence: CASSRTRFVDEQYF. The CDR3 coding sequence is TGTGCCAGCAGTCGGACTAGGTTTGTCGACGAGCAGTACTTC.